This T cell receptor (beta chain) stems from a study of T cell repertoires in cytomegalovirus infection. Overall study context: Epitope selection comprised recently identified HLA-C-restricted CMV epitopes and well-studied HLA-B-restricted CMV epitopes. TCR beta signatures that were public indicated CMV infection and matching HLA type. The study's findings and limits: Cumulated frequencies of public TCR beta families served to identify carriers of CMV plus the relevant HLA. HLA-C-restricted CMV-specific TCR beta clonotypes prevailed in the ex vivo response.

A remark on this clonotype: The antigen remains unidentified.

Each CDR3 protein gets one entry after TCRdb re-called the reads with MiXCR. The repertoire has about 920,000 distinct CDR3 sequences, around 31% of them found once; the top ten carry 11% to 15%. This TCR derives from a human donor in good health (CMV status not recorded). Some clones in this sample may be carry-over from other donors' samples. The sample consisted of cultured CD8+ T cells from PBMCs, taken from culture after CMV antigen stimulation.

The CDR3 sequence: CASSQEPVGYTF. The CDR3 DNA is TGTGCCAGCAGCCAAGAGCCAGTTGGCTACACCTTC. The chain recombines TRBV4-2 with TRBJ1-2, with D unclear. Trimming cost V 0 bases and J 7 bases, with 6 bases left between them. In germline, CDR1 is LGHNA, CDR2 YNFKEQ. The CDR3 spans 12 residues.